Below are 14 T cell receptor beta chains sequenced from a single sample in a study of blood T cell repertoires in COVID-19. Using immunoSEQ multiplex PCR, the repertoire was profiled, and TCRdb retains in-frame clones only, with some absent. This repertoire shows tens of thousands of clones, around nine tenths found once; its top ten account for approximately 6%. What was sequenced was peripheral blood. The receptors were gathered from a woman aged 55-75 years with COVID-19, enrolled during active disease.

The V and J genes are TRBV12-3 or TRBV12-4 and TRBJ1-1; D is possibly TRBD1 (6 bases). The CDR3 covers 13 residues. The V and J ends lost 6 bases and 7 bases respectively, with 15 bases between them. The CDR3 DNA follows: TGTGCCAGCAGCAACATACAGGGAAGTGAAGCTTTCTTT. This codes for CASSNIQGSEAFF.

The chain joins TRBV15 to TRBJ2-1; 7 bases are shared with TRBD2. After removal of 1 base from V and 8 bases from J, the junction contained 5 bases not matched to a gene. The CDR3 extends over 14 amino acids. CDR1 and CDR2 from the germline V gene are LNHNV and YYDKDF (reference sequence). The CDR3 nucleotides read TGTGCCACCAGCAGAGGGGGAGGGACCCATGAGCAGTTCTTC. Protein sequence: CATSRGGGTHEQFF.

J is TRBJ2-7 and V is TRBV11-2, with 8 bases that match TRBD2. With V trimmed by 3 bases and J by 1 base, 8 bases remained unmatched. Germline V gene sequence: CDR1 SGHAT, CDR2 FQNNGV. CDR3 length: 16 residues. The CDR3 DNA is TGTGCCAGCAGCTTGCGAAGCGGGAGAGTATCCTACGAGCAGTACTTC. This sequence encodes CASSLRSGRVSYEQYF.

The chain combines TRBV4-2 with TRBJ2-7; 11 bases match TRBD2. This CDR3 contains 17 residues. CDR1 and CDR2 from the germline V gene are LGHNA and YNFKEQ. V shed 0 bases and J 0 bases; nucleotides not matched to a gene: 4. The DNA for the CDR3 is TGTGCCAGCAGCCAAGATGCTAGCGGGGGGTACTCCTACGAGCAGTACTTC. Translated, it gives CASSQDASGGYSYEQYF.

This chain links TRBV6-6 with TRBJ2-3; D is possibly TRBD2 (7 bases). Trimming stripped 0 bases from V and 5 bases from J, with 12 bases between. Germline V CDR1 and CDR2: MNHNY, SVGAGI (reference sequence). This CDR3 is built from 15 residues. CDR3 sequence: CASSYSRGREDTQYF. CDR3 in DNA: TGTGCCAGCAGTTACTCGAGGGGGAGGGAAGATACGCAGTATTTT.

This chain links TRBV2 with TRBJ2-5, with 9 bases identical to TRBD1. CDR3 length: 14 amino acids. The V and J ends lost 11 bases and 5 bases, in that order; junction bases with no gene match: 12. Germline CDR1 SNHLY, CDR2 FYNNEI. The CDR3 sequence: CAVRDRARKETQYF. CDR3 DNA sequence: TGTGCCGTACGGGACAGGGCTCGGAAGGAGACCCAGTACTTC.

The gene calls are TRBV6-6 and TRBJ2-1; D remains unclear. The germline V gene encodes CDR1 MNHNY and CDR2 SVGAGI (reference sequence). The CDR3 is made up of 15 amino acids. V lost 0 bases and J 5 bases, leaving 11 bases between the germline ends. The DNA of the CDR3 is TGTGCCAGCAGTTACTCGCCACAGACAAACAATGAGCAGTTCTTC. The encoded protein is CASSYSPQTNNEQFF.

The CDR3 loop reads CASSSRDRGWTDTQYF. DNA of the CDR3: TGTGCCAGCAGCTCCCGGGACAGGGGTTGGACAGATACGCAGTATTTT. This chain uses TRBV7-3 with TRBJ2-3, with 10 bases that match TRBD1. With 4 bases clipped from V and 3 bases from J, the junction kept 7 bases outside the gene matches. The germline V gene has CDR1 SGHTA and CDR2 FQGTGA. The CDR3 is 16 residues long.

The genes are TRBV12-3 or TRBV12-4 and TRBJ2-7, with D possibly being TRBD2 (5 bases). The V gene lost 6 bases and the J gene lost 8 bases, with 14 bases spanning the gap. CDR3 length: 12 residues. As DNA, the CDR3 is TGTGCCAGCAGAAATAGCGTCGGGAAGCAGTACTTC. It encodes CASRNSVGKQYF.

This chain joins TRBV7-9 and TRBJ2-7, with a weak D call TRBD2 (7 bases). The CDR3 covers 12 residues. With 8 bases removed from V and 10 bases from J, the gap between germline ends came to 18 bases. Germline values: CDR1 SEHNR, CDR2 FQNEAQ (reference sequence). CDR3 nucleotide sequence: TGTGCCAGCGGGAGGGGGGGTCTGAACCAGTACTTC. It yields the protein CASGRGGLNQYF.

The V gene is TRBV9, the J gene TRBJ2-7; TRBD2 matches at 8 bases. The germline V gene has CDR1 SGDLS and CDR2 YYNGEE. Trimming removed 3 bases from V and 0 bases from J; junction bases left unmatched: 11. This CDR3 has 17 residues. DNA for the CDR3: TGTGCCAGCAGCGAAGGACCGGGAGGGTTCAGCTCCTACGAGCAGTACTTC. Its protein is CASSEGPGGFSSYEQYF.

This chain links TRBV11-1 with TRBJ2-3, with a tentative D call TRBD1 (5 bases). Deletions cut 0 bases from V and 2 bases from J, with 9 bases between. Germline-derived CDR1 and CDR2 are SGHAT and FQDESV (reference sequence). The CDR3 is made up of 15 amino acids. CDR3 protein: CASSLALGHTDTQYF. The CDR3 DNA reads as TGTGCCAGCAGCTTAGCTCTGGGGCACACAGATACGCAGTATTTT. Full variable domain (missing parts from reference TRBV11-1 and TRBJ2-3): EAEVAQSPRYKITEKSQAVAFWCDPISGHATLYWYRQILGQGPELLVQFQDESVVDDSQLPKDRFSAERLKGVDSTLKIQPAELGDSAMYLCASSLALGHTDTQYFGPGTRLTVL.

The CDR3 reads CASSQSGRRYNEQFF. For the CDR3, the DNA is TGTGCCAGCAGCCAGAGCGGGAGGCGTTACAATGAGCAGTTCTTC. This sequence joins TRBV7-8 and TRBJ2-1; 9 bases are shared with TRBD2. The CDR3 covers 15 residues. Germline assignment: CDR1 SGHVS and CDR2 FQNEAQ. V shed 5 bases and J 4 bases; nucleotides not matched to a gene: 6.

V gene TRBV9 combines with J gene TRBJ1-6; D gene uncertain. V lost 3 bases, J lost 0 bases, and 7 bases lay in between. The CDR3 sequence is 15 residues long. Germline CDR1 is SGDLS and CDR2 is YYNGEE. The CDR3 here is CASSASDSYNSPLHF. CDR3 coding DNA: TGTGCCAGCAGCGCCAGCGACTCCTATAATTCACCCCTCCACTTT.